A single sample is the source of the 13 T cell receptor beta chains below, sequenced in a study of shared clonotypes between healthy human individuals. Sequenced by immunoSEQ multiplex PCR; TCRdb stores in-frame clones only, minus some. In the table there are about 2.2 million clones, 80% to 95% of which are singletons. CD45RO-negative, CCR7-positively selected cells formed the naive CD8 fraction, excluding terminally differentiated effector memory CD45RA+ cells. The sequencing input was naive CD8+ T cells from PBMCs. All receptors come from a man between 18 and 29 years old in good health. Some clones in this sample may be carry-over from other donors' samples.

V and J are TRBV27 and TRBJ2-6; 7 positions agree with TRBD1. The CDR3 is made up of 17 amino acids. J lost 2 bases, V lost 10 bases, and 14 bases had no gene match. Germline assignment: CDR1 MNHEY and CDR2 SMNVEV (reference sequence). This CDR3 is CATTSKGALAGANVLTF. The CDR3 nucleotides are TGTGCCACGACCTCGAAGGGGGCGCTCGCTGGGGCCAACGTCCTGACTTTC.

This clone was recorded only once. This chain links TRBV15 with TRBJ1-1, with 8 bases aligning to TRBD1. The CDR3 contains 13 residues. Germline assignment: CDR1 LNHNV and CDR2 YYDKDF (reference sequence). V dropped 5 bases and J dropped 6; count of bases not matched to a gene: 5. The CDR3 DNA sequence: TGTGCCACCAGCGGAGGACAGGGCTCTGAAGCTTTCTTT. Amino acids: CATSGGQGSEAFF.

The chain has TRBV4-1 and TRBJ1-1; unclear D gene. The length of the CDR3 is 12 residues. Between the trimmed V and J ends, which lost 3 bases and 8 bases, there was a span of 10 bases. Germline V lookup: CDR1 MGHRA, CDR2 YSYEKL. CDR3 protein: CASSHLDREAFF. The CDR3 DNA follows: TGCGCCAGCAGCCACTTGGATAGGGAAGCTTTCTTT.

Details on this clone: Other DNA sequences in this sample translate to the same CDR3. The CDR3 reads CASSLAGAVYEQYF. The CDR3 DNA is TGTGCCAGCAGCTTGGCGGGAGCGGTATACGAGCAGTACTTC. The chain carries TRBV5-6 and TRBJ2-7; TRBD2 might be the D (6 bases). The CDR3 covers 14 residues. V lost 0 bases and J lost 4, with 11 bases in between. Germline V gene data show CDR1 as SGHDT and CDR2 as YYEEEE.

The chain recombines TRBV29-1 with TRBJ2-5, with D possibly TRBD1 on 5 matching bases. Germline loops: CDR1 SQVTM, CDR2 ANQGSEA. The CDR3 loop spans 19 amino acids. Trimming left V 3 bases short and J 1 base short, with 27 bases between. The CDR3 DNA sequence: TGCAGCGTTGAGACCGTAGGTACGACAGAAAAACCCTTCCAAGAGACCCAGTACTTC. Translation gives CSVETVGTTEKPFQETQYF.

V gene TRBV11-2 combines with J gene TRBJ2-2, with 7 bases identical to TRBD2. The junction had 11 bases not matched to a gene; V was cut back by 1 base and J by 6 bases. The length of the CDR3 is 17 residues. From germline, CDR1 is SGHAT and CDR2 FQNNGV. In DNA form, the CDR3 reads TGTGCCAGCAGCTTAGGTTATTCCGGGAGGTCCGCCGGGGAGCTGTTTTTT. Translating gives CASSLGYSGRSAGELFF. Looking up the rest from reference TRBV11-2 and TRBJ2-2 gives the full variable domain: EAGVAQSPRYKIIEKRQSVAFWCNPISGHATLYWYQQILGQGPKLLIQFQNNGVVDDSQLPKDRFSAERLKGVDSTLKIQPAKLEDSAVYLCASSLGYSGRSAGELFFGEGSRLTVL.

The rearrangement uses TRBV7-2 and TRBJ2-2; 8 positions agree with TRBD2. Trimming cost V 4 bases and J 7 bases; bases outside gene matches: 11. Germline V gene lookup returns CDR1 SGHTA and CDR2 FQGNSA. This CDR3 comprises 16 residues. The CDR3 loop is CASSSWAAGVGGELFF. CDR3 bases: TGTGCCAGCAGCTCCTGGGCAGCGGGAGTGGGCGGGGAGCTGTTTTTT.

This chain uses TRBV7-9 with TRBJ1-1; D gene unclear. V was trimmed by 0 bases and J by 3 bases, leaving 14 bases between them. This CDR3 is built from 16 residues. The germline V gene has CDR1 SEHNR and CDR2 FQNEAQ (reference sequence). CDR3 coding DNA: TGTGCCAGCAGCTTAGCTGCTATCAGAACCGACACTGAAGCTTTCTTT. Encoded protein: CASSLAAIRTDTEAFF.

The V and J genes are TRBV5-8 and TRBJ2-7, with D maybe TRBD1 (6 bases). This CDR3 is 13 amino acids long. Trimming cost V 4 bases and J 7 bases, with 15 bases left between them. The germline V gene has CDR1 SGHTS and CDR2 YDEGEE. CDR3 amino acids: CASSKYRGWEQYF. CDR3 nucleotide sequence: TGTGCCAGCAGCAAGTATAGGGGGTGGGAGCAGTACTTC.

The chain recombines TRBV19 with TRBJ1-2; TRBD1 aligns across 8 bases. Trimming removed 6 bases from V and 4 bases from J; junction bases left unmatched: 7. Germline assignment: CDR1 LNHDA and CDR2 SQIVND (reference sequence). The CDR3 contains 14 residues. CDR3 in DNA: TGTGCCAGTAGCCCAGGGGGCGGTGGCTATGGCTACACCTTC. The encoded protein is CASSPGGGGYGYTF.

The V gene is TRBV5-5, the J gene TRBJ2-7; D is ambiguous. V lost 6 bases and J lost 3, with 10 bases in between. CDR3 length: 12 residues. The germline gives CDR1 SGHKS, CDR2 YYEKEE (reference sequence). This CDR3 reads CASTPSGYEQYF. CDR3 in DNA: TGTGCCAGCACCCCTTCAGGCTACGAGCAGTACTTC.

The chain uses TRBV6-1 and TRBJ1-1, with 7 positions matching TRBD1. CDR3 length equals 15 residues. Germline loops: CDR1 MNHNS, CDR2 SASEGT. The J segment lost 4 bases and the V segment lost 4 bases, leaving 9 bases of the junction unmatched. This CDR3 reads CASSAPTGVGTEAFF. The CDR3, as DNA: TGTGCCAGCAGTGCACCAACAGGGGTGGGCACTGAAGCTTTCTTT.

V usage is TRBV10-3 and J usage is TRBJ2-1, with unresolved D. CDR3 length: 13 residues. Trimming stripped 8 bases from V and 0 bases from J, with 8 bases between. Germline loops: CDR1 ENHRY, CDR2 SYGVKD. The CDR3 is CAIRLSSYNEQFF. CDR3 nucleotide sequence: TGTGCCATCCGCCTGAGCTCCTACAATGAGCAGTTCTTC.